This T cell receptor beta chain was captured by sequencing in a study of blood T cell repertoires in COVID-19. Method: immunoSEQ multiplex PCR; TCRdb's copy keeps in-frame clones and lacks some. The sample lists approximately 98,000 clones, about four fifths occurring once. Germline CDR1 and CDR2: MNHEY and SVGAGI. CDR3 length equals 13 residues. Trimming took 6 bases from V and 1 from J, leaving 10 bases between them. Material for sequencing was peripheral blood. The sequence was collected from a woman between 65 and 79 years old with acute or convalescent COVID-19. This chain links TRBV6-5 with TRBJ2-7; D perhaps matches TRBD1 (6 bases). The CDR3 region is CASRDSLSYEQYV. Here the CDR3 DNA reads TGTGCCAGCAGGGACAGCCTATCCTACGAGCAGTACGTC.